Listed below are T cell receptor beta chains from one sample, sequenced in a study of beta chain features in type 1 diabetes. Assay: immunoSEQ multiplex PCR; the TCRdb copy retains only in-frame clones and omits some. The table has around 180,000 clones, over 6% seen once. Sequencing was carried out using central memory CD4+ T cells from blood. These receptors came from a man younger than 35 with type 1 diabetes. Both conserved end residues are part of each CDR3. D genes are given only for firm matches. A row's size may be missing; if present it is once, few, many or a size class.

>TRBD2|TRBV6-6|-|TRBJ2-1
CASSNSGNSREQFF
TGTGCCAGCAGCAATAGCGGGAATAGCCGTGAGCAGTTCTTC
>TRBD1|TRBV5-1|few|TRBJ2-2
CASGRATGSGTGELFF
TGCGCCAGCGGCCGCGCGACAGGGAGCGGCACCGGGGAGCTGTTTTTT
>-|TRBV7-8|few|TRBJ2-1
CASSLRARDSPNEQFF
TGTGCCAGCAGCTTGCGGGCCAGGGACTCACCGAATGAGCAGTTCTTC
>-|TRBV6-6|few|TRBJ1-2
CASSREVGNYGYTF
TGTGCCAGCAGCCGGGAGGTGGGCAACTATGGCTACACCTTC
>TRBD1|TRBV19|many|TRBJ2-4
CASSSGQAALYRYF
TGTGCCAGTAGTAGCGGACAGGCTGCCTTATATCGGTACTTC
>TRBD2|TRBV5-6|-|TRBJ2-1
CASSPAGVRSYNEQFF
TGTGCCAGCTCCCCAGCGGGGGTTCGCTCCTACAATGAGCAGTTCTTC
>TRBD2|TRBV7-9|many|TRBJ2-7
CASSPRGSGRSYEQYF
TGTGCCAGCAGCCCTAGGGGTAGCGGGAGGTCCTACGAGCAGTACTTC
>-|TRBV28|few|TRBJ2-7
CASSFQYSLGPPSYEQYF
TGTGCCAGCAGTTTTCAGTATTCGCTGGGGCCTCCCTCCTACGAGCAGTACTTC
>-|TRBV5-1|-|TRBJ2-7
CASSLPAGGSYEQYF
TGCGCCAGCAGCCTACCCGCAGGGGGGTCCTACGAGCAGTACTTC
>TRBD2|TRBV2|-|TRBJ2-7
CASSEGSGSEQYF
TGTGCCAGCAGTGAGGGTAGCGGGAGCGAGCAGTACTTC
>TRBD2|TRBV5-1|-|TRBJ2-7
CASSPGLPAAEQYF
TGCGCCAGCAGCCCGGGACTACCGGCCGCCGAGCAGTACTTC
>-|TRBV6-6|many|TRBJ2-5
CASRRDYQETQYF
TGTGCCAGCAGACGGGACTACCAAGAGACCCAGTACTTC
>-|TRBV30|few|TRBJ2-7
CAWRSSGDYEQYF
TGTGCCTGGAGGTCTAGTGGAGATTACGAGCAGTACTTC
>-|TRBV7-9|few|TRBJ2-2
CASGLPWATGELFF
TGTGCCAGCGGCTTACCCTGGGCTACCGGGGAGCTGTTTTTT
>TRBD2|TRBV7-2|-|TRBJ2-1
CASSVGGGYNEQFF
TGTGCCAGCAGCGTCGGGGGGGGGTACAATGAGCAGTTCTTC
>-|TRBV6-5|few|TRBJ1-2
CASSPGWTGDGYTF
TGTGCCAGCAGCCCAGGGTGGACGGGGGACGGCTACACCTTC
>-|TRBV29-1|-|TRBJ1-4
CSVIGAGNEKLFF
TGCAGCGTGATCGGAGCGGGTAATGAAAAACTGTTTTTT
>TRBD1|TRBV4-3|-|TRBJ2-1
CASSQGKGAGYNEQFF
TGCGCCAGCAGCCAAGGAAAGGGGGCAGGGTACAATGAGCAGTTCTTC
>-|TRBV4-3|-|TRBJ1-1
CASSQETGSTEAFF
TGCGCCAGCAGCCAAGAGACGGGATCCACTGAAGCTTTCTTT
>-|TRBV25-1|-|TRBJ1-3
CASSAGGNTIYF
TGTGCCAGCAGTGCGGGGGGAAACACCATATATTTT
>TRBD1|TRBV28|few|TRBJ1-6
CASSSRGPNSPLHF
TGTGCCAGCAGTTCCAGGGGGCCTAATTCACCCCTCCACTTT
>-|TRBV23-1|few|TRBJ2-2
CATIGPGLFSNTGELFF
TGCGCCACAATAGGCCCAGGGTTATTTTCGAACACCGGGGAGCTGTTTTTT
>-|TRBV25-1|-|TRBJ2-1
CARIPPASDKPYNEQFF
TGTGCCAGAATACCCCCAGCTAGCGACAAGCCTTACAATGAGCAGTTCTTC
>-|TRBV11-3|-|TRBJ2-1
CASSFGSAWNEQFF
TGTGCCAGCAGCTTTGGTAGCGCTTGGAATGAGCAGTTCTTC
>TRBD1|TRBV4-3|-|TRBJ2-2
CASSRGGQPTGELFF
TGCGCCAGCAGCCGAGGGGGACAGCCCACCGGGGAGCTGTTTTTT
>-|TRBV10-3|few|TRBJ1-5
CAISEGEGGLHQPQHF
TGTGCCATCAGTGAGGGCGAGGGCGGGTTACATCAGCCCCAGCATTTT
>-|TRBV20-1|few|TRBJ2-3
CSARLGDTQYF
TGCAGTGCTAGGCTAGGCGATACGCAGTATTTT
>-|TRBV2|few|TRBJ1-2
CASSAEGAYGYTF
TGTGCCAGCAGTGCAGAGGGCGCCTATGGCTACACCTTC
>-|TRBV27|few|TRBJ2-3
CASAPYEGEDTQYF
TGTGCCAGTGCCCCGTATGAGGGAGAGGATACGCAGTATTTT
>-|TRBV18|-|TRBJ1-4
CASSQNARANEKLFF
TGTGCCAGCTCGCAAAACGCCAGGGCAAATGAAAAACTGTTTTTT
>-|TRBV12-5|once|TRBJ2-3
CASGSQGLTDTQYF
TGTGCTAGTGGTTCCCAGGGCCTCACAGATACGCAGTATTTT
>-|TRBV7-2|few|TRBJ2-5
CASSLTPVQETQYF
TGTGCCAGCAGCTTAACTCCGGTACAAGAGACCCAGTACTTC
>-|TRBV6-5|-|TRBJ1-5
CASSYRGRDQPQHF
TGTGCCAGCAGTTACAGGGGCCGGGATCAGCCCCAGCATTTT
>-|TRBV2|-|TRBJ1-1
CASSGQGGDTEAFF
TGTGCCAGCAGTGGGCAGGGTGGGGACACTGAAGCTTTCTTT
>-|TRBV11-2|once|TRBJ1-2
CASSPVGVGYTF
TGTGCCAGCAGCCCCGTAGGGGTAGGCTACACCTTC
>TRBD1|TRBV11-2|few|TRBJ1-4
CASSPDREKLFF
TGTGCCAGCAGCCCGGACAGGGAAAAACTGTTTTTT
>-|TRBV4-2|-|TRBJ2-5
CASSQESWRGGETQYF
TGTGCCAGCAGCCAAGAAAGTTGGAGGGGGGGAGAGACCCAGTACTTC
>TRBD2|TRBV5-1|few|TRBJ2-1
CASSPLTSGGVGRNEQFF
TGCGCCAGCAGCCCCTTGACTAGCGGGGGAGTGGGGAGGAATGAGCAGTTCTTC
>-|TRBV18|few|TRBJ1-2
CASSPISGDGYTF
TGTGCCAGCTCACCTATTTCCGGAGATGGCTACACCTTC
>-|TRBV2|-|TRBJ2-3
CASSYTDTQYF
TGTGCCAGCAGCTACACAGATACGCAGTATTTT
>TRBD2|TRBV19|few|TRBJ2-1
CASSAATSIPFNEQFF
TGTGCCAGTAGTGCCGCGACTAGCATTCCCTTCAATGAGCAGTTCTTC
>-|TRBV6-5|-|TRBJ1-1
CASSLTSDTEAFF
TGTGCCAGCAGCCTCACCAGCGACACTGAAGCTTTCTTT
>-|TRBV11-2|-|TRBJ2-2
CASSFGQARSTGELFF
TGTGCCAGCAGCTTTGGACAAGCGAGGAGCACCGGGGAGCTGTTTTTT
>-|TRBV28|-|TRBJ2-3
CASSSISGSRGRAQYF
TGTGCCAGCAGTTCGATCTCCGGGAGTCGGGGTCGGGCGCAGTATTTT
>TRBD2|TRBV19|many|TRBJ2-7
CATHTSGKPYEQYF
TGTGCCACCCACACTAGCGGCAAACCCTACGAGCAGTACTTC
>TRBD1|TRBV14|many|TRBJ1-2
CASSPSLTGRDGYTF
TGTGCCAGCAGCCCTTCCCTGACAGGGAGAGACGGCTACACCTTC
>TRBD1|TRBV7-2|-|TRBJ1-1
CASSPRTGHLNTEAFF
TGTGCCAGCAGCCCCCGGACAGGGCACCTGAACACTGAAGCTTTCTTT
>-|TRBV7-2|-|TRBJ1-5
CASSPLSGQPQHF
TGTGCCAGCAGCCCCCTTAGCGGGCAGCCCCAGCATTTT
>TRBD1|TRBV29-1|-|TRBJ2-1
CSASSDRATYNEQFF
TGCAGCGCCTCCTCGGACAGGGCGACCTACAATGAGCAGTTCTTC
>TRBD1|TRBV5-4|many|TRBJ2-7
CASGRTGSDEQYF
TGTGCCAGCGGCCGGACAGGGTCCGACGAGCAGTACTTC